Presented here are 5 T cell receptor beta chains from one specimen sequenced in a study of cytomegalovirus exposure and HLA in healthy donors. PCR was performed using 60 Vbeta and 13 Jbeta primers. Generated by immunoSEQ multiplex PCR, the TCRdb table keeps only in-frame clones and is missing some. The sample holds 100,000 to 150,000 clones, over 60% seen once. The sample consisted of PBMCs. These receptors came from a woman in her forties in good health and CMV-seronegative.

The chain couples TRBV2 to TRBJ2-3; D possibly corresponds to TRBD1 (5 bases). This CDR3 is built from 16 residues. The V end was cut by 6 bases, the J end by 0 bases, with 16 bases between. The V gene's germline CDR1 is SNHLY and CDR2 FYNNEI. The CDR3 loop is CASRAVGALSTDTQYF. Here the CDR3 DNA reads TGTGCCAGCAGAGCAGTTGGGGCCCTCAGCACAGATACGCAGTATTTT. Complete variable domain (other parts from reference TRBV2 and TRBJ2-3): EPEVTQTPSHQVTQMGQEVILRCVPISNHLYFYWYRQILGQKVEFLVSFYNNEISEKSEIFDDQFSVERPDGSNFTLKIRSTKLEDSAMYFCASRAVGALSTDTQYFGPGTRLTVL.

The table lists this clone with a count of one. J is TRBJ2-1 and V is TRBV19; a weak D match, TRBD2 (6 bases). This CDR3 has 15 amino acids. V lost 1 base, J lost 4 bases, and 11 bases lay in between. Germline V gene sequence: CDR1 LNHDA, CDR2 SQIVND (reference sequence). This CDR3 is CASSIASSDYNEQFF. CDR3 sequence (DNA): TGTGCCAGTAGTATAGCGTCTAGCGATTACAATGAGCAGTTCTTC.

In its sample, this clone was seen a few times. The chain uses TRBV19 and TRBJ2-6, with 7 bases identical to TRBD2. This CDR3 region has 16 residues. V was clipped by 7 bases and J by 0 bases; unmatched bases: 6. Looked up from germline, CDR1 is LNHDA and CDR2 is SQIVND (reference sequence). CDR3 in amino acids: CASKRGFSSGANVLTF. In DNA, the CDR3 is TGTGCCAGTAAGCGGGGCTTTAGCTCTGGGGCCAACGTCCTGACTTTC.

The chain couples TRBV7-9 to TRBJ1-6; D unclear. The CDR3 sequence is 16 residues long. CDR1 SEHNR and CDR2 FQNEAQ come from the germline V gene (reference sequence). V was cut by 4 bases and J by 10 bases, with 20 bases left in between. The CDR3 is CASSSPRWGAGSPLHF. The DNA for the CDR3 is TGTGCCAGCAGCTCCCCCCGCTGGGGAGCGGGCTCACCCCTCCACTTT.

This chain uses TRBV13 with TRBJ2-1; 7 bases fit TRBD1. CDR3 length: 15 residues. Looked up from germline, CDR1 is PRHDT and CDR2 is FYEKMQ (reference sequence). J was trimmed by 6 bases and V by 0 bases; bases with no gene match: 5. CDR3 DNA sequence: TGTGCCAGCAGCTTAGGTAGGGGACAGATCAATGAGCAGTTCTTC. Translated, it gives CASSLGRGQINEQFF.